This T cell receptor beta chain emerged from a study of Graves' ophthalmopathy and Graves' hyperthyroidism. This clonotype was counted a few times. Amplification of TCR beta CDR3 regions used RNA transcripts. In the first round, RT-PCR was carried out with HTBI primers, and a multiplex PCR formed the second round. TCRdb analysed the multiplex PCR reads with MiXCR anew, one entry per CDR3 protein. Of over a million distinct CDR3 sequences in the sample, about two fifths were seen once. The receptor's source is an adult man with Graves' hyperthyroidism. The sequencing input was peripheral blood or thyroid tissue (not recorded which).

As DNA, the CDR3 is TGTGCCAGCACCCGGACAGGGAGGGCTTTTAACTATGGCTACACCTTC. Residues: CASTRTGRAFNYGYTF. The V and J genes are TRBV9 and TRBJ1-2; TRBD1 aligns across 8 bases. J was trimmed by 1 base and V by 6 bases; bases with no gene match: 11. The CDR3 totals 16 residues. In germline, CDR1 is SGDLS, CDR2 YYNGEE.